A single sample is the source of the 14 T cell receptor beta chains below, sequenced in a study of blood T cell repertoires in COVID-19. Using immunoSEQ multiplex PCR, the repertoire was profiled, and TCRdb retains in-frame clones only, with some absent. The sample consists of more than 150,000 clones, around 80% of them appearing once. The sequencing sample was made of peripheral blood. These TCRs come from a woman older than 75 with active or convalescent COVID-19.

This chain connects TRBV5-5 to TRBJ2-3, with 10 bases that match TRBD2. This CDR3 is built from 15 residues. The germline gives CDR1 SGHKS, CDR2 YYEKEE (reference sequence). With V trimmed by 2 bases and J by 2 bases, 2 bases remained unmatched. This CDR3 is CASSLLAGLTDTQYF. As DNA, the CDR3 is TGTGCCAGCAGCTTACTAGCGGGACTCACAGATACGCAGTATTTT.

The CDR3, as DNA: TGCGCCAGCAGCGTAGACACTAACTATGGCTACACCTTC. Its protein product is CASSVDTNYGYTF. The chain is built from TRBV4-3 and TRBJ1-2; D call uncertain. Between the trimmed V and J ends, which lost 5 bases and 0 bases, there was a span of 7 bases. Germline V gene lookup returns CDR1 LGHNA and CDR2 YSLEER. This CDR3 spans 13 amino acids.

The V call is TRBV19, the J call TRBJ1-2, with D possibly TRBD1 on 5 matching bases. The CDR3 sequence is 12 residues long. Germline V gives CDR1 LNHDA, CDR2 SQIVND (reference sequence). V was trimmed by 5 bases and J by 8 bases, leaving 12 bases between them. The chain's CDR3 is CASSGGALGYTF. As DNA, the CDR3 is TGTGCCAGTAGTGGAGGGGCGCTGGGCTACACCTTC.

The CDR3 sequence: CATSDSQGSRGPRGSNQPQHF. DNA for the CDR3: TGTGCCACCAGTGATTCCCAGGGGTCCAGGGGGCCGAGGGGGAGCAATCAGCCCCAGCATTTT. The gene calls are TRBV24-1 and TRBJ1-5, with 8 bases identical to TRBD1. The J segment lost 1 base and the V segment lost 2 bases, leaving 18 bases of the junction unmatched. Germline V gene lookup returns CDR1 KGHDR and CDR2 SFDVKD. The CDR3 is made up of 21 amino acids.

In regard to this clone: Different DNA sequences within this sample yield the same CDR3. The rearrangement uses TRBV28 and TRBJ1-2, with no clear D. Germline V CDR1 and CDR2: MDHEN, SYDVKM. The V end was cut by 2 bases, the J end by 2 bases, with 6 bases between. The CDR3 is 13 residues long. CDR3 coding DNA: TGTGCCAGCAGTTTAGGGCAGAACTATGGCTACACCTTC. Encoded protein: CASSLGQNYGYTF.

The rearrangement links TRBV10-3 to TRBJ2-7; 12 bases fit TRBD1. Germline CDR1 reads ENHRY; CDR2 reads SYGVKD. This CDR3 has 17 amino acids. V lost 10 bases, J lost 5 bases, and 18 bases stayed unmatched. The CDR3: CATEETRGTGGPHEQYF. The CDR3, as DNA: TGTGCCACCGAGGAAACGCGCGGGACAGGGGGCCCCCACGAGCAGTACTTC.

The chain's CDR3 is CASSSLTGRRETQYF. In nucleotides, the CDR3 is TGTGCCAGCAGTTCCCTGACAGGGAGGCGAGAGACCCAGTACTTC. The chain carries TRBV27 and TRBJ2-5; the D gene is possibly TRBD1 (7 bases). The CDR3 contains 15 residues. Trimming left V 4 bases short and J 4 bases short, with 16 bases between. Germline CDR1 and CDR2: MNHEY and SMNVEV (reference sequence).

The chain is built from TRBV7-3 and TRBJ1-1, with a possible D match to TRBD1 (5 bases). With 5 bases removed from V and 4 bases from J, the gap between germline ends came to 14 bases. CDR1 and CDR2 (germline): SGHTA, FQGTGA. CDR3 length: 14 amino acids. CDR3 nucleotides: TGTGCCAGCAGCCCGACCCTCAGGGTCACTGAAGCTTTCTTT. Translated, it gives CASSPTLRVTEAFF.

The chain recombines TRBV6-5 with TRBJ1-2, with 8 bases fitting TRBD1. V lost 1 base and J lost 8; bases outside the gene matches: 6. The CDR3 consists of 14 residues. Germline CDR1 reads MNHEY; CDR2 reads SVGAGI. CDR3 DNA sequence: TGTGCCAGCAGTTACTTAACAGGGGGGGAGGGCTACACCTTC. The encoded protein is CASSYLTGGEGYTF.

The chain recombines TRBV6-5 with TRBJ1-6, with D uncertain. V shed 3 bases and J shed 0 bases, with 9 bases lying between them. The germline CDR1 and CDR2 sequences are MNHEY and SVGAGI. The CDR3 sequence is 16 residues long. The CDR3 protein is CASSYQRSSYNSPLHF. The DNA for the CDR3 is TGTGCCAGCAGTTATCAAAGGAGCTCCTATAATTCACCCCTCCACTTT.

The chain combines TRBV2 with TRBJ1-2; no clear D gene. The CDR3 totals 13 residues. Germline-derived CDR1 and CDR2 are SNHLY and FYNNEI. V dropped 1 base and J dropped 8 bases, with 11 bases sitting between them. This CDR3 reads CASSEGAGRGYTF. CDR3 in DNA: TGTGCCAGCAGTGAAGGTGCCGGTCGGGGCTACACCTTC.

This chain connects TRBV5-1 to TRBJ2-4, with D possibly TRBD2 on 5 matching bases. Trimming left V 4 bases short and J 2 bases short, with 16 bases between. Germline values: CDR1 SGHRS, CDR2 YFSETQ. This CDR3 has 16 amino acids. The CDR3: CASSIGPGLSKNIQYF. In DNA form, the CDR3 reads TGCGCCAGCAGCATAGGCCCGGGATTATCCAAAAACATTCAGTACTTC.

This clone was found once. In DNA, the CDR3 is TGTGCCAGCTACCAGGGGGCGGGCACTGAAGCTTTCTTT. Amino acid sequence: CASYQGAGTEAFF. This chain uses TRBV27 with TRBJ1-1; 8 bases fit TRBD1. V lost 8 bases, J lost 4 bases, and 6 bases stayed unmatched. The length of the CDR3 is 13 residues. Germline CDR1 MNHEY, CDR2 SMNVEV (reference sequence).

This clone was observed a handful of times. J is TRBJ1-4 and V is TRBV5-1; D perhaps matches TRBD1 (6 bases). Trimming cost V 2 bases and J 1 base, with 6 bases left between them. This CDR3 is built from 14 residues. Germline CDR1 is SGHRS and CDR2 is YFSETQ. The CDR3 nucleotides are TGCGCCAGCAGCTTACAGGGAACTAATGAAAAACTGTTTTTT. This translates into CASSLQGTNEKLFF.